These 25 T cell receptor beta chains came from one sample sequenced in a study of cytomegalovirus exposure and HLA in healthy donors. PCR was performed using 60 Vbeta and 13 Jbeta primers. Measured with immunoSEQ multiplex PCR; TCRdb has only the in-frame clones, and not every one. Here the sample spans about 150,000 clones, about 88% being singletons. Specimen: PBMCs. The receptors stem from a woman under 30 in good health and CMV-seronegative.

The chain links TRBV18 to TRBJ2-2; TRBD2 agrees at 7 bases. Germline CDR1 KGHSH, CDR2 LQKENI. This CDR3 has 17 amino acids. V shed 3 bases and J 5 bases; nucleotides not matched to a gene: 12. The CDR3: CASSPNAAGAGTGELFF. CDR3 nucleotide sequence: TGTGCCAGCTCACCTAATGCGGCGGGAGCGGGGACCGGGGAGCTGTTTTTT.

The chain joins TRBV27 to TRBJ2-5; 8 nucleotides align to TRBD1. Germline V gives CDR1 MNHEY, CDR2 SMNVEV (reference sequence). The CDR3 consists of 16 residues. With 6 bases clipped from V and 3 bases from J, the junction kept 12 bases outside the gene matches. The DNA for the CDR3 is TGTGCCAGCAGCCTAGGACAGGGTCGGCCAAAAGAGACCCAGTACTTC. Translated, it gives CASSLGQGRPKETQYF.

The CDR3 loop reads CASSPGTDTQYF. The CDR3 bases are TGTGCCAGCAGCCCGGGCACAGATACGCAGTATTTT. The chain has TRBV9 and TRBJ2-3; D gene uncertain. Germline CDR1 SGDLS, CDR2 YYNGEE. V lost 4 bases to trimming and J lost 1 base, with 4 bases between them. This CDR3 spans 12 amino acids.

This clone was counted a single time. V is TRBV6-5 and J is TRBJ2-2, with TRBD2 identical over 10 bases. CDR3 length equals 15 residues. Unmatched junction bases numbered 4, after V lost 5 bases and J lost 4 bases. Germline values: CDR1 MNHEY, CDR2 SVGAGI. CDR3 coding DNA: TGTGCCAGCAGTATTAGCGGGAGGCCCACCGGGGAGCTGTTTTTT. Translated: CASSISGRPTGELFF.

The chain employs TRBV10-3 and TRBJ2-2, with TRBD2 matching over 10 bases. V was pared by 7 bases and J by 3 bases, with 5 bases of the junction left unmatched. The CDR3 consists of 15 residues. Germline V CDR1 and CDR2: ENHRY, SYGVKD. The DNA of the CDR3 is TGTGCCATCACCAGGACTAGCGGCGACACCGGGGAGCTGTTTTTT. Translation gives CAITRTSGDTGELFF.

The genes are TRBV6-1 and TRBJ1-5; TRBD1 is a possible D gene (6 bases). Germline V CDR1 and CDR2: MNHNS, SASEGT. V lost 5 bases, J lost 3 bases, and 14 bases lay in between. CDR3 length equals 15 residues. The CDR3 nucleotides read TGTGCCAGCAGTCCGCGGGGGGGCCCCAATCAGCCCCAGCATTTT. Its protein product is CASSPRGGPNQPQHF.

This chain joins TRBV7-9 and TRBJ2-7; no reliable D call. This CDR3 spans 14 amino acids. Germline loops: CDR1 SEHNR, CDR2 FQNEAQ (reference sequence). Trimming took 2 bases from V and 0 from J, leaving 8 bases between them. CDR3 sequence (DNA): TGTGCCAGCAGCTTAACAGACACCTCCTACGAGCAGTACTTC. Translation gives CASSLTDTSYEQYF.

In this sample, this clone turned up a few times. V usage is TRBV4-2 and J usage is TRBJ1-2, with D hard to call. The CDR3 length is 13 residues. V lost 0 bases, J lost 4 bases, and 6 bases lay in between. The V gene's germline CDR1 is LGHNA and CDR2 YNFKEQ. Here the CDR3 reads CASSQDLSYGYTF. The DNA for the CDR3 is TGTGCCAGCAGCCAAGATCTTAGCTATGGCTACACCTTC.

A word on this clone: At one of its ends the junction is not consistent with the germline gene, which may arise from a read error. The chain uses TRBV19 and TRBJ1-2; D is uncertain. The CDR3 is made up of 11 amino acids. The germline V gene has CDR1 LNHDA and CDR2 SQIVND (reference sequence). Written as DNA, the CDR3 is TGTGCCAGTAGTCGGGGTTATGGCTACCCCTTC. Residues: CASSRGYGYPF.

The chain uses TRBV9 and TRBJ2-2; D is unclear. Deletions cut 0 bases from V and 10 bases from J, with 7 bases between. The CDR3 consists of 12 residues. CDR1 and CDR2 (germline): SGDLS, YYNGEE. In nucleotides, the CDR3 is TGTGCCAGCAGCGTAGGGGCATCGGAGCTGTTTTTT. Encoded protein: CASSVGASELFF.

V and J are TRBV7-3 and TRBJ2-5; TRBD2 aligns across 9 bases. The CDR3 covers 15 residues. The germline V gene has CDR1 SGHTA and CDR2 FQGTGA. Trimming at V came to 5 bases and at J to 5 bases, leaving 9 bases not matched to a gene. The CDR3 nucleotides are TGTGCCAGCAGCATGGGACTAGCATCGGGTGAGACCCAGTACTTC. This sequence encodes CASSMGLASGETQYF.

The chain is built from TRBV9 and TRBJ1-3, with D possibly being TRBD1 (5 bases). There are 15 residues in the CDR3. Trimming pared 3 bases from V and 2 bases from J, leaving 12 bases between. Germline V gene lookup returns CDR1 SGDLS and CDR2 YYNGEE. Written as DNA, the CDR3 is TGTGCCAGCAGCGACCAACAGGTTCCTGGAAACACCATATATTTT. Amino acids: CASSDQQVPGNTIYF. Based on the CDR3 plus reference TRBV9 and TRBJ1-3, the full variable domain is DSGVTQTPKHLITATGQRVTLRCSPRSGDLSVYWYQQSLDQGLQFLIQYYNGEERAKGNILERFSAQQFPDLHSELNLSSLELGDSALYFCASSDQQVPGNTIYFGEGSWLTVV.

This clone was observed a single time. The chain couples TRBV27 to TRBJ2-3; D may be TRBD1 (6 bases). V shed 2 bases and J shed 2 bases, with 8 bases lying between them. CDR1 and CDR2 from the germline V gene are MNHEY and SMNVEV (reference sequence). The CDR3 sequence is 14 residues long. The CDR3 DNA is TGTGCCAGCAGTTTAGTGGGGGCCACAGATACGCAGTATTTT. This encodes CASSLVGATDTQYF.

The CDR3 coding sequence is TGTGCCAGCAGTTTAGGTGGCGGGAGCGGTCAGCCCCAGCATTTT. Encoded protein: CASSLGGGSGQPQHF. The genes are TRBV28 and TRBJ1-5; D unclear. CDR1 is MDHEN and CDR2 is SYDVKM in the germline V gene. Trimming took off 2 bases at V and 6 bases at J, with 14 bases between the two ends. This CDR3 has 15 residues.

CDR3 DNA: TGTGCCAGCAGCCCCCGTGCGGGAGGGGGGGAGACCCAGTACTTC. The encoded protein is CASSPRAGGGETQYF. The gene calls are TRBV7-3 and TRBJ2-5; the match to TRBD2 covers 9 bases. The J segment lost 5 bases and the V segment lost 5 bases, leaving 9 bases of the junction unmatched. Germline-derived CDR1 and CDR2 are SGHTA and FQGTGA. The CDR3 sequence is 15 residues long.

This chain uses TRBV5-4 with TRBJ1-1; no clear D. Trimming took 5 bases from V and 0 from J, leaving 5 bases between them. Germline V lookup: CDR1 SGHNT, CDR2 YYREEE (reference sequence). This CDR3 region has 12 residues. The CDR3 reads CASRGVNTEAFF. Written as DNA, the CDR3 is TGTGCCAGCAGGGGAGTGAACACTGAAGCTTTCTTT.

The chain joins TRBV7-2 to TRBJ1-5, with 7 nucleotides matching TRBD1. This CDR3 has 14 residues. Germline CDR1 reads SGHTA; CDR2 reads FQGNSA. V dropped 6 bases and J dropped 2; count of bases not matched to a gene: 4. This CDR3 reads CASSTDRRNQPQHF. CDR3 bases: TGTGCCAGCAGTACGGACAGGCGCAATCAGCCCCAGCATTTT. Together with reference TRBV7-2 and TRBJ1-5, the CDR3 gives the full variable domain: GAGVSQSPSNKVTEKGKDVELRCDPISGHTALYWYRQSLGQGLEFLIYFQGNSAPDKSGLPSDRFSAERTGGSVSTLTIQRTQQEDSAVYLCASSTDRRNQPQHFGDGTRLSIL.

This CDR3 reads CASSQGFGTGLDTQYF. The CDR3 DNA reads TGCGCCAGCAGCCAAGGCTTCGGGACAGGCCTAGATACGCAGTATTTT. The chain employs TRBV5-1 and TRBJ2-3; TRBD1 matches at 8 bases. There are 16 residues in the CDR3. The germline V gene encodes CDR1 SGHRS and CDR2 YFSETQ. The trim removed 4 bases at V and 5 bases at J, leaving 12 bases unmatched.

This chain uses TRBV5-4 with TRBJ2-5; TRBD2 might be the D (6 bases). TRBJ2-7 explains the end of the DNA better; the J call may be wrong. The CDR3 has 13 amino acids. The germline CDR1 and CDR2 sequences are SGHNT and YYREEE (reference sequence). CDR3 region: CASSLGGDYEQYF. The CDR3 nucleotides are TGTGCCAGCAGCCTAGGAGGGGACTACGAGCAGTACTTC.

CDR3 sequence reads: CASSFAGILQGLGYGYTF. The CDR3 region has the DNA TGTGCCAGCAGTTTCGCCGGGATCCTTCAGGGACTCGGGTATGGCTACACCTTC. The chain carries TRBV28 and TRBJ1-2; the D gene is possibly TRBD1 (5 bases). This CDR3 region has 18 residues. The ends were cut back, 3 bases at V and 5 bases at J, with 25 bases in the middle. The germline V gene has CDR1 MDHEN and CDR2 SYDVKM.

This clone was counted a single time. The V gene is TRBV2, the J gene TRBJ2-3; perhaps TRBD2 as D (6 bases). The CDR3 has 15 residues. Germline V gene sequence: CDR1 SNHLY, CDR2 FYNNEI. The V end lost 6 bases, the J end lost 0 bases, and 13 bases lay between the germline ends. For the CDR3, the DNA is TGTGCCAGCAGCCTTAGCGGTCCTAGCACAGATACGCAGTATTTT. It codes for CASSLSGPSTDTQYF. The variable domain in full, with the rest retrieved from reference TRBV2 and TRBJ2-3, is EPEVTQTPSHQVTQMGQEVILRCVPISNHLYFYWYRQILGQKVEFLVSFYNNEISEKSEIFDDQFSVERPDGSNFTLKIRSTKLEDSAMYFCASSLSGPSTDTQYFGPGTRLTVL.

The rearrangement uses TRBV30 and TRBJ1-1, with D possibly TRBD1 on 5 matching bases. The length of the CDR3 is 14 residues. Germline loops: CDR1 GTSNPN, CDR2 SVGIG (reference sequence). The V end lost 3 bases, the J end lost 7 bases, and 18 bases lay between the germline ends. The CDR3 reads CAWRQGGEGHEAFF. In DNA form, the CDR3 reads TGTGCCTGGAGGCAGGGTGGGGAAGGGCATGAAGCTTTCTTT.

The V call is TRBV27, the J call TRBJ2-1, with 8 bases that match TRBD2. Germline CDR1 is MNHEY and CDR2 is SMNVEV (reference sequence). CDR3 length: 13 amino acids. Trimming removed 7 bases from V and 6 bases from J; junction bases left unmatched: 5. The CDR3 protein is CASKIAGINEQFF. The CDR3 nucleotides are TGTGCCAGCAAGATAGCGGGAATCAATGAGCAGTTCTTC.

The V gene is TRBV18, the J gene TRBJ2-6, with 12 positions matching TRBD2. The CDR3 runs to 19 residues. Germline CDR1 KGHSH, CDR2 LQKENI. The junction had 7 bases not matched to a gene; V was cut back by 3 bases and J by 1 base. CDR3 amino acids: CASSPPLAGGLSGANVLTF. CDR3 DNA sequence: TGTGCCAGCTCACCTCCCCTAGCGGGGGGGCTATCTGGGGCCAACGTCCTGACTTTC.

This clone was recorded a few times. The J gene is TRBJ2-7, the V gene TRBV5-6; TRBD1 matches 9 bases. The V gene end was trimmed by 0 bases and the J gene end by 0 bases; junction bases not matched to a gene: 4. The CDR3 length is 16 residues. CDR1 and CDR2 from the germline V gene are SGHDT and YYEEEE. CDR3 in amino acids: CASSLGGTGYSYEQYF. In DNA form, the CDR3 reads TGTGCCAGCAGCTTGGGAGGGACAGGGTACTCCTACGAGCAGTACTTC. The full variable domain, rest sourced from reference TRBV5-6 and TRBJ2-7, is DAGVTQSPTHLIKTRGQQVTLRCSPKSGHDTVSWYQQALGQGPQFIFQYYEEEERQRGNFPDRFSGHQFPNYSSELNVNALLLGDSALYLCASSLGGTGYSYEQYFGPGTRLTVT.